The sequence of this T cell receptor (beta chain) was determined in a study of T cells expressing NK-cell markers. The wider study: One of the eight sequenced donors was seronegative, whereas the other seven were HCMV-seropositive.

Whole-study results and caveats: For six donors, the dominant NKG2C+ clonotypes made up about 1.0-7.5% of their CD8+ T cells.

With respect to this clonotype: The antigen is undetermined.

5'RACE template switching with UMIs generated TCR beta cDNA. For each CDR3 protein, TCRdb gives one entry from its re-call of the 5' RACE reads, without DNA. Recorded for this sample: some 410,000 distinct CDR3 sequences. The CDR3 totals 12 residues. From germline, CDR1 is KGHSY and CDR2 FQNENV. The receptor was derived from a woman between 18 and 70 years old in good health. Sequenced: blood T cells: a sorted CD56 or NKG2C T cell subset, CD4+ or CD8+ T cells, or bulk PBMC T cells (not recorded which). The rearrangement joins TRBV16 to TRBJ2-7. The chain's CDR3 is CASSQSNYEQYF.